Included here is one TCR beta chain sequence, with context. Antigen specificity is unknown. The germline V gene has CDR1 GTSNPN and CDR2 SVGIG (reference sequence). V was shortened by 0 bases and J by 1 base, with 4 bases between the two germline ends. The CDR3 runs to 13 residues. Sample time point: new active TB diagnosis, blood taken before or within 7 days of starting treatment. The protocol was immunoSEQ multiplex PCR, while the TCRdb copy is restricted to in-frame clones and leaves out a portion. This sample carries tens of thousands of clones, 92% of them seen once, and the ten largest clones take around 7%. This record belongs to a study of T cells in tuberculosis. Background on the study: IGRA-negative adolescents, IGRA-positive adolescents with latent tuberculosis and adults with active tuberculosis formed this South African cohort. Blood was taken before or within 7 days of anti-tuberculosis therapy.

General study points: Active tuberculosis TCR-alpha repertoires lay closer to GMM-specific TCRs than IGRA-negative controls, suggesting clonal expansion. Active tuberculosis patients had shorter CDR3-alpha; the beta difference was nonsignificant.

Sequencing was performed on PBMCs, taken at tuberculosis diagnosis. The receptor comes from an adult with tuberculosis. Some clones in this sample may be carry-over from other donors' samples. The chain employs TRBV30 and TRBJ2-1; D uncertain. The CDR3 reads CAWSVQSYNEQFF. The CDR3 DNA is TGTGCCTGGAGTGTACAATCCTACAATGAGCAGTTCTTC.